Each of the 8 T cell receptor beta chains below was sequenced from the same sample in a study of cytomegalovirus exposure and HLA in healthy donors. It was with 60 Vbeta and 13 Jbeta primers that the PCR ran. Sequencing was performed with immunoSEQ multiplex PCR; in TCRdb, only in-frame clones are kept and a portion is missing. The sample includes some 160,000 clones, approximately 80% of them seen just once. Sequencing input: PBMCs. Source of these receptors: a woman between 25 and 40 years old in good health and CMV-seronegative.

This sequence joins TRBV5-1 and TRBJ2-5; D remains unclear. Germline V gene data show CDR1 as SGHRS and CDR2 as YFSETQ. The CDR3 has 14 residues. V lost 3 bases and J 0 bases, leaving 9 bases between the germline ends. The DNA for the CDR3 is TGCGCCAGCAGCTCAAACACGTACCAAGAGACCCAGTACTTC. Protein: CASSSNTYQETQYF.

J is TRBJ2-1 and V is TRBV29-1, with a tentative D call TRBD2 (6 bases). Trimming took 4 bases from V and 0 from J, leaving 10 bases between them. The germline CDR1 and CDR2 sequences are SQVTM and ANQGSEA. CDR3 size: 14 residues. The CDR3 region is CSVVSGSSYNEQFF. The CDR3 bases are TGCAGCGTTGTCTCCGGGAGCTCCTACAATGAGCAGTTCTTC.

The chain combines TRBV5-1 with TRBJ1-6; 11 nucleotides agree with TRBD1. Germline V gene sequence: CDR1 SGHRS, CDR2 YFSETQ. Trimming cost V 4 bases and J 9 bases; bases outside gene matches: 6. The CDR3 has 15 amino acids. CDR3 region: CASSQRTGGGSPLHF. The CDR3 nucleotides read TGCGCCAGCAGCCAACGGACAGGGGGCGGTTCACCCCTCCACTTT.

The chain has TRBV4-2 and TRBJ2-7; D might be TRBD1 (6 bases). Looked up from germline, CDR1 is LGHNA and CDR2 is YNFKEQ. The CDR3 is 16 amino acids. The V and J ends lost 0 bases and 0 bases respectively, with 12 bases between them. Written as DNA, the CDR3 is TGTGCCAGCAGCCAAGATCCCGGACAGCGCTCCTACGAGCAGTACTTC. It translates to CASSQDPGQRSYEQYF.

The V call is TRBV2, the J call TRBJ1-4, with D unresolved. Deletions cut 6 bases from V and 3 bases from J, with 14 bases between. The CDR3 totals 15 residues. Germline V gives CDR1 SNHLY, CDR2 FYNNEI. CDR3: CASSPQGLSNEKLFF. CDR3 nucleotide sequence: TGTGCCAGCAGCCCCCAAGGACTGTCTAATGAAAAACTGTTTTTT. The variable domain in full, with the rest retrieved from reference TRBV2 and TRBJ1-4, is EPEVTQTPSHQVTQMGQEVILRCVPISNHLYFYWYRQILGQKVEFLVSFYNNEISEKSEIFDDQFSVERPDGSNFTLKIRSTKLEDSAMYFCASSPQGLSNEKLFFGSGTQLSVL.

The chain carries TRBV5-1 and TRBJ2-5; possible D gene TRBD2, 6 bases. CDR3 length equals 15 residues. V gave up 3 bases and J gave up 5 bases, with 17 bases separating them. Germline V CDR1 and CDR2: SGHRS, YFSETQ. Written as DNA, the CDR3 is TGCGCCAGCAGCTCCCTACGGGCGGGGTGGGAGACCCAGTACTTC. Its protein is CASSSLRAGWETQYF.

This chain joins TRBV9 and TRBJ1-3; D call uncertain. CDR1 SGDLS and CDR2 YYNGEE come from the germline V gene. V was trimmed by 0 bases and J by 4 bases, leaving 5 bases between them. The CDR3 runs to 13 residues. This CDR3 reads CASSVAPGNTIYF. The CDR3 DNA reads TGTGCCAGCAGCGTAGCTCCCGGAAACACCATATATTTT.

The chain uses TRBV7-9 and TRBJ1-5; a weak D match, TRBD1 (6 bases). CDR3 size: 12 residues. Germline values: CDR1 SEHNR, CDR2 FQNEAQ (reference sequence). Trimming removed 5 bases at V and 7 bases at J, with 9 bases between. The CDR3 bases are TGTGCCAGCAGCGTCGGGACACAGCCCCAGCATTTT. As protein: CASSVGTQPQHF. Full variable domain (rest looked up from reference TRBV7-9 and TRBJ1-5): DTGVSQNPRHKITKRGQNVTFRCDPISEHNRLYWYRQTLGQGPEFLTYFQNEAQLEKSRLLSDRFSAERPKGSFSTLEIQRTEQGDSAMYLCASSVGTQPQHFGDGTRLSIL.